This T cell receptor beta chain was sequenced during a study of cytomegalovirus exposure and HLA in healthy donors. J was trimmed by 6 bases and V by 3 bases; bases with no gene match: 9. The CDR3 consists of 16 residues. The germline gives CDR1 SGHNT, CDR2 YYREEE (reference sequence). Data came from immunoSEQ multiplex PCR; TCRdb stores just in-frame clones and leaves some out. Of approximately 170,000 clones listed, about 85% are singletons. Sequencing was performed on PBMCs. V usage is TRBV5-4 and J usage is TRBJ1-1, with 12 bases identical to TRBD1. The sequence was collected from a man between 18 and 35 years old in good health and CMV-seropositive. CDR3 coding DNA: TGTGCCAGCAGCTCCCCTTTAGGGACAGGGGGCTCTGAAGCTTTCTTT. It specifies CASSSPLGTGGSEAFF.